The entry below describes one T cell receptor (beta chain). Its antigen is not identified. RNA totalling about 0.45 to 1 ug underwent reverse transcription with random hexamers. An immunoSEQ multiplex PCR amplified TCR beta CDR3 over 54 Vbeta and 13 Jbeta. TCRdb used MiXCR to reprocess the immunoSEQ multiplex PCR reads, holding one entry per CDR3 protein. The sample gives 45,000 to 60,000 distinct CDR3 sequences, approximately 93% of which show up once; about 0.51% is in the top ten. This specimen belongs to a study of CD8 T cells in Susac syndrome. Study conclusions and caveats: The study acknowledged a relatively small number of individuals in its TCR sequencing and HLA analysis.

J lost 0 bases, V lost 4 bases, and 18 bases had no gene match. The germline V gene encodes CDR1 SGHAT and CDR2 FQNNGV. The CDR3 runs 20 residues. Material: CD8+ T cells from PBMCs. The chain carries TRBV11-2 and TRBJ2-3; TRBD1 matches at 8 bases. The TCR was taken from a human donor with multiple sclerosis. CDR3 protein: CASSSFPGQADGASTDTQYF. CDR3 sequence (DNA): TGTGCCAGCAGCTCGTTCCCGGGACAGGCCGACGGCGCTAGCACAGATACGCAGTATTTT.